The clone carrying this TCR beta chain has at least ten counts. Unsorted libraries were prepared from 2 million PBMCs held at -80 C. Per germline, CDR1 DFQATT and CDR2 SNEGSKA (reference sequence). V shed 5 bases and J shed 1 base, with 18 bases lying between them. The CDR3 has 15 amino acids. The source of the sample is a study of neurological immune-mediated disorders. TCRdb called the 5' RACE reads again in MiXCR, with one record for every CDR3 protein. The data contain approximately 100,000 distinct CDR3 sequences, 3.5% of them seen just once; the ten biggest clones take up 2.9%. The chain couples TRBV20-1 to TRBJ2-7; possibly TRBD1 for D (6 bases). Sequencing used PBMCs. This TCR was sampled from a woman aged 50 to 60 with multiple sclerosis. The CDR3 sequence: CSALPQGYVSYEQYF. CDR3 coding DNA: TGCAGTGCTCTCCCACAGGGTTACGTATCCTACGAGCAGTACTTC.